This TCR beta chain is from a study of shared clonotypes between healthy human individuals. About the study: The plates for each donor numbered three CD4 naive, three CD4 memory, two CD8 naive and one CD8 memory.

Recent acute infections and vaccinations were absent in the healthy HIV-negative adult donors. Study-level findings and limits: Several donors held approximately 4.5% of naive CD4 clonotypes in common.

With respect to this clone: The antigen is not known.

Looked up from germline, CDR1 is SGHRS and CDR2 is YFSETQ. The CDR3 length is 15 residues. With 0 bases clipped from V and 4 bases from J, the junction kept 5 bases outside the gene matches. At a deep level, the assay was run. TCRdb's table, derived via immunoSEQ multiplex PCR, lists solely in-frame clones and lacks some. The sample yields 2 million to 3 million clones, 93% seen once. The chain employs TRBV5-1 and TRBJ1-1, with 8 bases that match TRBD1. The sample comprised naive CD4+ T cells from PBMCs. Regarding subset: CD45RA+ positively selected. This TCR derives from a man aged 18 to 35 in good health. Some clones in this sample may be carry-over from other donors' samples. The CDR3 DNA is TGCGCCAGCAGCTTGGAGGGCAGGGGGCTCACTGAAGCTTTCTTT. Translated, it gives CASSLEGRGLTEAFF.